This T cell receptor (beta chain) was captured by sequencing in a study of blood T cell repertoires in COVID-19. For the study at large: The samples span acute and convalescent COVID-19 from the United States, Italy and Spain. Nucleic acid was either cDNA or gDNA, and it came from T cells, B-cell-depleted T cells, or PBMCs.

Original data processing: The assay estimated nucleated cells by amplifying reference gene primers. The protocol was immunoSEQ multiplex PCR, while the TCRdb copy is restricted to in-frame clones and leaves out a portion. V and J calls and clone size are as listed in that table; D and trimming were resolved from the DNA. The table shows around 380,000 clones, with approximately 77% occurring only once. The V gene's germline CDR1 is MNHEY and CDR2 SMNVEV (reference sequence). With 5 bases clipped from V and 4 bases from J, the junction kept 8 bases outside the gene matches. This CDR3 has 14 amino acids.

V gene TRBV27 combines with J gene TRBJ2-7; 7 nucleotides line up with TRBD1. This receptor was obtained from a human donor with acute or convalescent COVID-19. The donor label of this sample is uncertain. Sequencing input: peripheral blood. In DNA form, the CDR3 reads TGTGCCAGCAGTCCCTGGACAGGTTCTTACGAGCAGTACTTC. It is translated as CASSPWTGSYEQYF.